This T cell receptor (beta chain) was recorded in a study of T cell repertoires in cytomegalovirus infection. This clonotype appeared many times. Its antigen is as yet unknown. TCRdb reprocessed the reads via MiXCR and lists one record per CDR3 protein. Among about 260,000 distinct CDR3 sequences, roughly an eighth were seen once, and the ten largest hold around 8.1%. The CDR3 totals 19 residues. V lost 0 bases to trimming and J lost 4 bases; unmatched junction nucleotides: 15. Germline loops: CDR1 SGHAT, CDR2 FQNNGV. Study outcomes and limitations: HLA-C-restricted CMV-specific TCR beta clonotypes were dominant in the ex vivo response.

The chain recombines TRBV11-2 with TRBJ1-2; 9 bases agree with TRBD1. The source material was PBMCs. The sequence was collected from a human donor in good health (CMV status not recorded). Some clones in this sample may be carry-over from other donors' samples. CDR3 region: CASSLEGQGSVFFSYGYTF. CDR3 DNA: TGTGCCAGCAGCTTAGAAGGACAGGGGTCGGTTTTTTTTTCCTATGGCTACACCTTC. Full variable domain (remainder filled in from reference TRBV11-2 and TRBJ1-2): EAGVAQSPRYKIIEKRQSVAFWCNPISGHATLYWYQQILGQGPKLLIQFQNNGVVDDSQLPKDRFSAERLKGVDSTLKIQPAKLEDSAVYLCASSLEGQGSVFFSYGYTFGSGTRLTVV.